Listed below are T cell receptor beta chains from one sample, sequenced in a study of blood T cell repertoires in COVID-19. Produced via immunoSEQ multiplex PCR; TCRdb's table is partial and in-frame only. The sample contains tens of thousands of clones, roughly 87% of which appear only once. Specimen: peripheral blood. These receptors originate from a man between 60 and 75 years old with acute or convalescent COVID-19. The CDR3 runs from the conserved cysteine through the conserved F or W. D genes are given only for firm matches. Clone size is stated in some rows and not others, as once, few, many or a class when expanded.

>TRBV5-1|.|.|TRBJ2-7|14
TGCGCCAGCAGCCCATCCGGAGTCCAAAACGAGCAGTACTTC
CASSPSGVQNEQYF
>TRBV15|.|.|TRBJ2-5|14
TGTGCCACCAGCAGAGGGAACGGGCAAGAGACCCAGTACTTC
CATSRGNGQETQYF
>TRBV18|TRBD1|.|TRBJ1-1|17
TGTGCCAGCTCACTGAGACAGGGAACCCCTCTAGGTTCTGAAGCTTTCTTT
CASSLRQGTPLGSEAFF
>TRBV12-5|TRBD1|once|TRBJ1-2|15
TGTGCTAGTGGTCCCGGGACAGCTTTGTCCTATGGCTACACCTTC
CASGPGTALSYGYTF
>TRBV18|.|.|TRBJ1-4|16
TGTGCCAGCTCACCGACATTAGGGGGAACTAATGAAAAACTGTTTTTT
CASSPTLGGTNEKLFF
>TRBV5-1|.|few|TRBJ1-2|14
TGCGCCAGCAGCTTGGGGGACTCAGGCTATGGCTACACCTTC
CASSLGDSGYGYTF
>TRBV13|.|.|TRBJ2-1|16
TGTGCCAGCAGCTTTTTCGCGCGGAGCTCCTACAATGAGCAGTTCTTC
CASSFFARSSYNEQFF
>TRBV2|TRBD2|.|TRBJ2-7|16
TGTGCCAGCAGCCCCCTGGGCGGGGGGGCGACCTACGAGCAGTACTTC
CASSPLGGGATYEQYF
>TRBV5-8|.|.|TRBJ1-6|13
TGTGCCAGCAGCTTTGGGGGGACGACACCCCTCCACTTT
CASSFGGTTPLHF
>TRBV19|TRBD2|few|TRBJ2-2|15
TGTGCCAGTAGCCCGACAGGACTAGCGGGCGGGGAGCTGTTTTTT
CASSPTGLAGGELFF
>TRBV7-8|.|once|TRBJ1-6|16
TGTGCCAGCAGCTTAGCTACCCAGGGATATAATTCACCCCTCCACTTT
CASSLATQGYNSPLHF
>TRBV30|.|.|TRBJ2-4|15
TGTGCCTGGCAGAGAGGGCCCGCTGTTGGTAACATTCAGTACTTC
CAWQRGPAVGNIQYF
>TRBV2|TRBD1|.|TRBJ1-6|16
TGTGCCAGCAGCGGAGTAGCCGGGACAGCAAATTCACCCCTCCACTTT
CASSGVAGTANSPLHF
>TRBV5-1|TRBD2|.|TRBJ2-7|14
TGCGCCAGCAGCATAGGGACTAACACCTACGAGCAGTACTTC
CASSIGTNTYEQYF
>TRBV5-1|.|.|TRBJ1-5|15
TGCGCCAGCAGCCCCCGGACCCAGGGGATCCAGCCCCAGCATTTT
CASSPRTQGIQPQHF
>TRBV6-2/TRBV6-3|.|.|TRBJ1-1|15
TGTGCCAGCAGTTACTCGAGTTTTATCCTGACTGAAGCTTTCTTT
CASSYSSFILTEAFF
>TRBV5-1|.|.|TRBJ2-2|14
TGCGCCAGCAGCTTGGGGACTAACACCGGGGAGCTGTTTTTT
CASSLGTNTGELFF
>TRBV27|.|.|TRBJ2-6|16
TGTGCCAGCAGCAGCACTACCCCCCCTGGGGCCAACGTCCTGACTTTC
CASSSTTPPGANVLTF
>TRBV27|TRBD1|.|TRBJ1-2|16
TGTGCCAGCAGTTTAACCGTACAGGGGGCGGGAGGAGGCTACACCTTC
CASSLTVQGAGGGYTF
>TRBV30|TRBD1|.|TRBJ1-3|14
TGTGCCTGGAGTGTACAGGGGGCTCGGGACACCATATATTTT
CAWSVQGARDTIYF
>TRBV7-9|.|.|TRBJ1-3|14
TGTGCCAGCAGCTTAACTCGAGCTGGAAACACCATATATTTT
CASSLTRAGNTIYF
>TRBV3-1/TRBV3-2|TRBD2|.|TRBJ2-4|15
TGTGCCAGCAGCCCAAATAGCGGGGACAAAAACATTCAGTACTTC
CASSPNSGDKNIQYF
>TRBV29-1|.|.|TRBJ1-2|12
TGCAGCGGCGAGGGGGCTAACTATGGCTACACCTTC
CSGEGANYGYTF